Following are 20 T cell receptor beta chains from one sample sequenced in a study of T cells in Graves' hyperthyroidism and ophthalmopathy. Amplified TCR beta CDR3 regions derived from RNA transcripts. HTBI primers were used for first-round RT-PCR of the TCR CDR3. TCRdb re-analysed the multiplex PCR reads in MiXCR, keeping a single row per CDR3 protein. This table has 300,000 to 400,000 distinct CDR3 sequences, about 13% appearing once. The specimen was blood. These receptors were collected from a woman between 18 and 29 years old with Graves' hyperthyroidism.

In its sample, this clonotype was seen many times. The CDR3 DNA is TGTGCCAGCAGTGAAGCATCGGGGGGGCAAGAGACCCAGTACTTC. Translating gives CASSEASGGQETQYF. The chain carries TRBV6-1 and TRBJ2-5; 8 positions match TRBD2. V lost 0 bases, J lost 2 bases, and 2 bases stayed unmatched. This CDR3 region has 15 residues. The V gene's germline CDR1 is MNHNS and CDR2 SASEGT.

This clonotype occurred many times. Germline and junction disagree at one end, which may indicate a read error. The V call is TRBV18, the J call TRBJ2-2; D not certain. Per germline, CDR1 KGHSH and CDR2 LQKENI. The CDR3 consists of 14 residues. CDR3 sequence (DNA): TGTGCCAGCTCACCCTCGTGGAACGCCGGGGAGCTGTTTTTT. Protein product: CASSPSWNAGELFF.

Ten or more counts support this clonotype. The V call is TRBV7-8, the J call TRBJ2-7; D unresolved. Trimming shortened V by 5 bases and J by 3 bases, and 20 bases separated the two germline ends. Germline CDR1 reads SGHVS; CDR2 reads FQNEAQ. The CDR3 sequence is 16 residues long. The CDR3 is CASSPHWGQLNYEQYF. The CDR3 DNA is TGTGCCAGCAGCCCACATTGGGGTCAACTCAACTACGAGCAGTACTTC.

This clonotype has ten or more counts. This rearrangement joins TRBV6-1 to TRBJ2-7, with 7 bases fitting TRBD1. The junction had 9 bases not matched to a gene; V was cut back by 7 bases and J by 3 bases. From germline, CDR1 is MNHNS and CDR2 SASEGT. The CDR3 is 14 amino acids. CDR3 amino acids: CASIVTGTHYEQYF. The CDR3 bases are TGTGCCAGCATTGTGACAGGGACACACTACGAGCAGTACTTC.

The V gene is TRBV9, the J gene TRBJ2-5; the D gene is possibly TRBD2 (6 bases). Between the trimmed V and J ends, which lost 0 bases and 5 bases, there was a span of 11 bases. The CDR3 totals 14 residues. CDR1 and CDR2 from the germline V gene are SGDLS and YYNGEE. CDR3 in amino acids: CASSVEGGGETQYF. DNA of the CDR3: TGTGCCAGCAGCGTAGAGGGAGGCGGTGAGACCCAGTACTTC.

This clonotype came up many times. The genes are TRBV28 and TRBJ2-7, with 8 positions matching TRBD1. This CDR3 is built from 14 residues. CDR1 and CDR2 (germline): MDHEN, SYDVKM. Trimming cost V 5 bases and J 5 bases; bases outside gene matches: 8. The CDR3 region is CASSPRDRTHEQYF. The CDR3 DNA reads as TGTGCCAGCAGTCCGCGGGACAGGACTCACGAGCAGTACTTC.

This clonotype was observed at least ten times. The rearrangement joins TRBV19 to TRBJ1-5, with D uncertain. Trimming shortened V by 4 bases and J by 2 bases, and 12 bases separated the two germline ends. Germline values: CDR1 LNHDA, CDR2 SQIVND (reference sequence). The CDR3 has 15 residues. The CDR3 loop reads CASSTTITGNQPQHF. CDR3 coding DNA: TGTGCCAGTAGTACGACGATTACAGGCAATCAGCCCCAGCATTTT.

In this sample, this clonotype turned up once. This chain joins TRBV2 and TRBJ1-5; TRBD1 aligns across 8 bases. V lost 7 bases and J lost 6; bases outside the gene matches: 8. The CDR3 length is 14 residues. Germline lookup yields CDR1 SNHLY and CDR2 FYNNEI. CDR3 coding DNA: TGTGCCAGCACCGGACAGGGTTCCGCTCAGCCCCAGCATTTT. This translates into CASTGQGSAQPQHF.

The chain joins TRBV3-1 to TRBJ1-1, with D possibly being TRBD1 (5 bases). Germline V CDR1 and CDR2: LGHDT, YNNKEL (reference sequence). The CDR3 is 13 residues long. With 1 base removed from V and 11 bases from J, the gap between germline ends came to 14 bases. DNA for the CDR3: TGTGCCAGCAGCCAAGCTTGGGACGCTTACGCTTTCTTT. This encodes CASSQAWDAYAFF.

Many counts were recorded for this clonotype. This chain connects TRBV28 to TRBJ2-7, with TRBD2 matching 7 bases. The germline CDR1 and CDR2 sequences are MDHEN and SYDVKM. This CDR3 contains 16 residues. Trimming cost V 7 bases and J 7 bases; bases outside gene matches: 19. The CDR3, as DNA: TGTGCCAGCACAACCCTGGCGGGATCGGGAGCGGGGGAGCAGTACTTC. Translation: CASTTLAGSGAGEQYF.

For this clonotype: With a much larger clone just one base away, this may be a read error. CDR3 sequence reads: CSAGQGGTEAFF. CDR3 DNA sequence: TGCAGCGCCGGACAGGGAGGCACTGAAGCTTTCTTT. The rearrangement uses TRBV29-1 and TRBJ1-1, with 8 bases that match TRBD1. Trimming took 7 bases from V and 4 from J; bases not matched to a gene: 5. Per the germline V gene, CDR1 is SQVTM and CDR2 is ANQGSEA. This CDR3 spans 12 amino acids.

This clonotype was counted many times. V is TRBV5-1 and J is TRBJ2-5, with D hard to call. This CDR3 has 15 residues. V was shortened by 0 bases and J by 0 bases, with 9 bases between the two germline ends. Germline V gene data show CDR1 as SGHRS and CDR2 as YFSETQ. Written as DNA, the CDR3 is TGCGCCAGCAGCTTGGGCGTTACCTACCAAGAGACCCAGTACTTC. Its translation is CASSLGVTYQETQYF.

Many counts were recorded for this clonotype. The chain links TRBV6-1 to TRBJ2-3; D may be TRBD2 (5 bases). The CDR3 spans 15 residues. V gave up 5 bases and J gave up 0 bases, with 12 bases separating them. Germline V gene lookup returns CDR1 MNHNS and CDR2 SASEGT. This CDR3 is CASSRRGVSTDTQYF. For the CDR3, the DNA is TGTGCCAGCAGTCGCCGGGGAGTTAGCACAGATACGCAGTATTTT.

This clonotype appeared many times. V gene TRBV9 combines with J gene TRBJ2-2; 9 bases match TRBD2. The CDR3 length is 14 residues. CDR1 and CDR2 from the germline V gene are SGDLS and YYNGEE. V lost 0 bases and J lost 7; bases outside the gene matches: 1. The CDR3 loop is CASSVGTSDGELFF. The CDR3 bases are TGTGCCAGCAGCGTAGGGACTAGCGACGGGGAGCTGTTTTTT.

This clonotype was observed many times. The CDR3 protein is CASSQEATLGGYTF. CDR3 bases: TGTGCCAGCAGCCAAGAGGCCACCCTTGGCGGCTACACCTTC. V usage is TRBV3-1 and J usage is TRBJ1-2; D gene uncertain. Per germline, CDR1 LGHDT and CDR2 YNNKEL (reference sequence). The CDR3 is 14 residues long. V dropped 0 bases and J dropped 8 bases, with 13 bases sitting between them.

Many counts were recorded for this clonotype. The rearrangement uses TRBV10-3 and TRBJ2-1; D is possibly TRBD2 (6 bases). V was cut by 3 bases and J by 0 bases, with 15 bases left in between. The CDR3 totals 17 residues. Per germline, CDR1 ENHRY and CDR2 SYGVKD. CDR3 DNA: TGTGCCATCAGTGACCCAACGGGAGAACACTCCTACAATGAGCAGTTCTTC. It encodes CAISDPTGEHSYNEQFF.

This clonotype has a count of ten or more. This chain uses TRBV27 with TRBJ1-6; perhaps TRBD1 as D (6 bases). This CDR3 is built from 12 residues. Trimming took off 8 bases at V and 7 bases at J, with 9 bases between the two ends. The germline V gene has CDR1 MNHEY and CDR2 SMNVEV (reference sequence). For the CDR3, the DNA is TGTGCCAGCTTAGGACAGAATTCACCCCTCCACTTT. Protein sequence: CASLGQNSPLHF.

This clonotype was detected a few times. The rearrangement joins TRBV12-5 to TRBJ2-5; a possible D gene is TRBD1 (5 bases). The CDR3 is made up of 13 amino acids. Per the germline V gene, CDR1 is LGHNT and CDR2 is FRNRAP. V gave up 6 bases and J gave up 4 bases, with 12 bases separating them. The CDR3 sequence is CASGQGPLETQYF. The CDR3, as DNA: TGTGCTAGTGGCCAGGGCCCGCTAGAGACCCAGTACTTC.

In this sample, this clonotype turned up a few times. This chain joins TRBV19 and TRBJ1-4; no definite D call. Germline values: CDR1 LNHDA, CDR2 SQIVND (reference sequence). With 5 bases removed from V and 0 bases from J, the gap between germline ends came to 7 bases. The CDR3 sequence is 14 residues long. The CDR3 is CASSVASTNEKLFF. The CDR3, as DNA: TGTGCCAGTAGTGTCGCCTCAACTAATGAAAAACTGTTTTTT.

This clonotype was observed many times. The V gene is TRBV28, the J gene TRBJ1-4; D not resolved. The CDR3 spans 12 residues. Trimming took off 5 bases at V and 7 bases at J, with 8 bases between the two ends. In germline, CDR1 is MDHEN, CDR2 SYDVKM. CDR3 DNA sequence: TGTGCCAGCAGTCCCCGTGTTGAAAAACTGTTTTTT. This codes for CASSPRVEKLFF.